This entry lists 7 T cell receptor beta chains sequenced from one sample in a study of blood T cell repertoires in COVID-19. Clones were sequenced by immunoSEQ multiplex PCR, and TCRdb holds only the in-frame ones, with some missing. This table has 150,000 to 200,000 clones, around 85% appearing once. What was sequenced was peripheral blood. The receptors were gathered from a woman aged 60-70 years with COVID-19, enrolled during active disease.

The chain combines TRBV28 with TRBJ2-5; D gene unclear. Between the trimmed V and J ends, which lost 6 bases and 4 bases, there was a span of 12 bases. The CDR3 covers 13 residues. Germline assignment: CDR1 MDHEN and CDR2 SYDVKM. The chain's CDR3 is CASSRTPLETQYF. The CDR3 coding sequence is TGTGCCAGCAGCCGAACTCCCTTAGAGACCCAGTACTTC.

The rearrangement joins TRBV3-1 (or the pseudogene TRBV3-2) to TRBJ1-3; D is undetermined. This CDR3 is built from 15 residues. Trimming took off 4 bases at V and 0 bases at J, with 10 bases between the two ends. The V gene's germline CDR1 is LGHDT and CDR2 YNNKEL (reference sequence). The CDR3 sequence is CASSLGESSGNTIYF. CDR3 sequence (DNA): TGTGCCAGCAGCCTGGGAGAGAGCTCTGGAAACACCATATATTTT.

The chain couples TRBV2 to TRBJ2-1; D is perhaps TRBD2 (5 bases). V lost 4 bases to trimming and J lost 11 bases, with 12 bases between them. CDR3 size: 12 residues. The germline gives CDR1 SNHLY, CDR2 FYNNEI. The CDR3 loop reads CASSGGNGKQFF. Here the CDR3 DNA reads TGTGCCAGCAGTGGGGGTAACGGGAAGCAGTTCTTC.

The V and J genes are TRBV3-1 (or the pseudogene TRBV3-2) and TRBJ2-7; D not resolved. This CDR3 spans 13 amino acids. V lost 1 base to trimming and J lost 3 bases, with 7 bases between them. Germline lookup yields CDR1 LGHDT and CDR2 YNNKEL (reference sequence). CDR3 residues: CASSQGHLYEQYF. CDR3 sequence (DNA): TGTGCCAGCAGCCAAGGACACCTCTACGAGCAGTACTTC.

The chain has TRBV9 and TRBJ1-2, with TRBD1 as a possible D gene (5 bases). V lost 4 bases, J lost 5 bases, and 15 bases lay in between. The germline V gene encodes CDR1 SGDLS and CDR2 YYNGEE. CDR3 size: 14 residues. In DNA, the CDR3 is TGTGCCAGCAGCCCCCCCCACAGGCAATATGGCTACACCTTC. It yields the protein CASSPPHRQYGYTF.

This chain uses TRBV6-6 with TRBJ1-1; D remains unclear. CDR1 MNHNY and CDR2 SVGAGI come from the germline V gene (reference sequence). The V gene lost 3 bases and the J gene lost 2 bases, with 10 bases spanning the gap. The CDR3 covers 14 residues. The CDR3 DNA is TGTGCCAGCAGTTATTCGGGTCATAACACTGAAGCTTTCTTT. Translating it yields CASSYSGHNTEAFF.

The chain employs TRBV19 and TRBJ2-7; 7 bases line up with TRBD1. The CDR3 loop spans 15 amino acids. Germline V gene data show CDR1 as LNHDA and CDR2 as SQIVND (reference sequence). The V and J ends lost 4 bases and 4 bases, in that order; junction bases with no gene match: 10. CDR3 nucleotide sequence: TGTGCCAGTAGTACACACCGGGACAGAATTTACGAGCAGTACTTC. This encodes CASSTHRDRIYEQYF.